The text below deals with one TCR beta chain. Its antigen is undetermined. This sequence may be a read error, since a much larger clone differs from it by one base. With 400 to 550 ng total RNA as template and a constant-region primer, TCR beta cDNA was made. Three-round nested multiplex PCR performed with slightly modified ARM-PCR produced the TCR beta libraries. Rounds one and two of PCR, each of about 10 cycles, were primed with TRBV1-TRBV30 forward primers and a C-beta reverse primer. TCRdb re-called the multiplex PCR reads with MiXCR, one entry per CDR3 protein. The table has roughly 55,000 distinct CDR3 sequences, about three quarters seen once. CDR3 length: 14 amino acids. Unsorted bulk tissue, about 19-32 mg of it, served as the source for co-extraction of RNA and DNA. Surgical resection was the treatment these patients received for primary liver carcinoma. The authors sampled five separate regions per tumor.

This sample stems from a study of tumor-infiltrating lymphocytes in primary liver carcinoma. Study conclusions and caveats: Less overlap was seen in tumor-adjacent and tumor-blood pairs than in tumor region pairs.

The chain couples TRBV12-3 or TRBV12-4 to TRBJ1-5, with D possibly being TRBD1 (5 bases). Material for sequencing was liver tumor tissue from sampling region 2. Stated subset: tumor region T2, inferior pole. The receptor's source is a man aged 35 to 55 with primary liver carcinoma and hepatitis B virus infection. The CDR3 sequence: CASSFRASEQPKHF. DNA for the CDR3: TGTGCCAGCAGTTTCAGGGCGTCGGAGCAGCCCAAGCATTTT.